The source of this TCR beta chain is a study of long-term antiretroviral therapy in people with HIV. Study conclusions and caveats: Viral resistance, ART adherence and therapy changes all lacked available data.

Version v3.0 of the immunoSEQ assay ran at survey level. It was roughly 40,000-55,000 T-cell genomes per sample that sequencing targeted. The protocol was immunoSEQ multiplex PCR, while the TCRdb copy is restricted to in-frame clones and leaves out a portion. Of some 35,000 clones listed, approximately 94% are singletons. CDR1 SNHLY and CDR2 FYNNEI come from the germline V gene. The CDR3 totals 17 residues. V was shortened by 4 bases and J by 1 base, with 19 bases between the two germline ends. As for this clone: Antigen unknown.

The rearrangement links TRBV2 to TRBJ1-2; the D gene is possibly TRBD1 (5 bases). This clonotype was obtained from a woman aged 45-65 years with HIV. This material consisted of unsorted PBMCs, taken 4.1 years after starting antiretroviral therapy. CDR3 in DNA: TGTGCCAGCAGTGGGTGGGGGGTCCCCGAATATAACTATGGCTACACCTTC. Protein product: CASSGWGVPEYNYGYTF.